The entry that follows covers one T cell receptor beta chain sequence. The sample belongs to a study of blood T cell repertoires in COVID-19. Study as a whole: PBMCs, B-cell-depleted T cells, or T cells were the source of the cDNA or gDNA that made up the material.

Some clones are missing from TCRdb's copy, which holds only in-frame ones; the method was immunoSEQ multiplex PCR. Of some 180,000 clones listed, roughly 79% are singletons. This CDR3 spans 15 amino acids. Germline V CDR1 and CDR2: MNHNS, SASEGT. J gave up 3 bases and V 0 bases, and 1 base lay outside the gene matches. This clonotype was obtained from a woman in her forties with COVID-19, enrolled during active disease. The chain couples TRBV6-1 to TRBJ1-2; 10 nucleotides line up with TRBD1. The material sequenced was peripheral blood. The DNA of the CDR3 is TGTGCCAGCAGTGAAGCAGGGACAGGGGACTATGGCTACACCTTC. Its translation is CASSEAGTGDYGYTF.